These 7 T cell receptor beta chains were sequenced from one sample in a study of blood T cell repertoires in COVID-19. Clones were sequenced by immunoSEQ multiplex PCR, and TCRdb holds only the in-frame ones, with some missing. Of 200,000 or so clones listed, 80% to 90% were seen once; the top ten hold roughly 20%. Sequencing was performed on peripheral blood. All receptors derive from a human donor in a cohort sampled during active COVID-19.

This clone was seen only a few times. The gene calls are TRBV7-9 and TRBJ1-2; D is undetermined. Trimming took off 1 base at V and 6 bases at J, with 15 bases between the two ends. Germline V CDR1 and CDR2: SEHNR, FQNEAQ (reference sequence). The length of the CDR3 is 15 residues. For the CDR3, the DNA is TGTGCCAGCAGCTTAGGCGGCCGTCAATTCCATGGCTACACCTTC. This sequence encodes CASSLGGRQFHGYTF.

The rearrangement links TRBV4-2 to TRBJ1-4; the match to TRBD1 covers 8 bases. Germline loops: CDR1 LGHNA, CDR2 YNFKEQ. This CDR3 is 16 amino acids long. Germline trimming cut 2 bases from V and 2 bases from J; bases unmatched to any gene: 4. The CDR3 spells CASSQTDRGTNEKLFF. In DNA, the CDR3 is TGTGCCAGCAGCCAAACTGACAGGGGCACTAATGAAAAACTGTTTTTT.

V and J are TRBV27 and TRBJ2-7; TRBD2 aligns across 7 bases. The CDR3 totals 15 residues. Germline-derived CDR1 and CDR2 are MNHEY and SMNVEV (reference sequence). The trim removed 2 bases at V and 3 bases at J, leaving 7 bases unmatched. The CDR3: CASSLGGSPYYEQYF. Written as DNA, the CDR3 is TGTGCCAGCAGTTTAGGCGGGAGCCCCTACTACGAGCAGTACTTC.

This clone appeared a single time. This chain links TRBV18 with TRBJ2-1; TRBD2 aligns across 10 bases. CDR1 and CDR2 from the germline V gene are KGHSH and LQKENI. The CDR3 has 15 amino acids. V lost 6 bases, J lost 10 bases, and 12 bases stayed unmatched. CDR3 sequence: CASSLAGEALFEQFF. CDR3 nucleotide sequence: TGTGCCAGCTCGCTAGCGGGGGAGGCACTATTCGAGCAGTTCTTC.

The CDR3 loop is CAGTSGNNEQFF. The CDR3 region has the DNA TGCGCCGGGACTAGCGGGAACAATGAGCAGTTCTTC. The chain recombines TRBV29-1 with TRBJ2-1; TRBD2 matches 13 bases. Germline CDR1 SQVTM, CDR2 ANQGSEA. This CDR3 is 12 amino acids long.

The chain joins TRBV6-5 to TRBJ1-1; D may be TRBD1 (5 bases). Germline V lookup: CDR1 MNHEY, CDR2 SVGAGI. The CDR3 length is 12 residues. V was shortened by 5 bases and J by 12 bases, with 16 bases between the two germline ends. CDR3 DNA sequence: TGTGCCAGCAGTACCAGAGTAGGGGCGTCTTTCTTT. Protein: CASSTRVGASFF.

CDR3 in DNA: TGTGCCAGCAGACTGCAGGGTGGCTACGAGCAGTACTTC. Amino acid sequence: CASRLQGGYEQYF. This rearrangement joins TRBV27 to TRBJ2-7; a weak D match, TRBD1 (5 bases). There are 13 residues in the CDR3. Trimming removed 6 bases from V and 3 bases from J, with 12 bases in between. Germline CDR1 and CDR2: MNHEY and SMNVEV (reference sequence).